The clone carrying this TCR beta chain was seen only once. Its cognate antigen is unknown. This record comes from a study of CD8 T cell repertoires and HIV-1 epitope variants. General study points: Nef KF9 drew roughly five clonotypes and HW9 one, without TAALDMSHF responses.

Produced via immunoSEQ multiplex PCR; TCRdb's table is partial and in-frame only. The sample has around 4,600 clones, around 63% seen once. Material: cultured CD8+ T cells derived from PBMCs. The TCR comes from a male donor with HIV.

The DNA for the CDR3 is TGTGCCAGCAGTCTGCGGACAGGGATTAACACTGAAGCTTTCTTT. Its protein is CASSLRTGINTEAFF. V gene TRBV6-5 combines with J gene TRBJ1-1, with 8 positions matching TRBD1. From germline, CDR1 is MNHEY and CDR2 SVGAGI. The CDR3 sequence is 15 residues long. Trimming took 5 bases from V and 2 from J; bases not matched to a gene: 7.